A single sample gave rise to the 24 T cell receptor beta chains below, sequenced in a study of CD8 T cells in ankylosing spondylitis. For these TCRs, the target antigens are not known. Study-wide points: Characteristic, it appeared, of ankylosing spondylitis blood was a TCR beta motif of roughly eight highly homologous variants.

TCRdb re-derived calls from the 5' RACE reads in MiXCR, one entry per CDR3 protein. The sample consists of a few hundred thousand distinct CDR3 sequences, around 17% of them appearing once. Sequencing input: blood, either unsorted or a sorted T cell fraction (not recorded which). The receptors stem from a male donor with ankylosing spondylitis.

CDR3 sequence: CASSPGSSNEQFF. The CDR3, as DNA: TGCGCCAGCAGCCCCGGGAGTAGTAATGAGCAGTTCTTC. This chain links TRBV4-3 with TRBJ2-1; D might be TRBD2 (6 bases). The CDR3 length is 13 residues. V dropped 4 bases and J dropped 7 bases, with 11 bases sitting between them. Germline CDR1 reads LGHNA; CDR2 reads YSLEER.

This clonotype showed up many times. The chain combines TRBV10-3 with TRBJ2-3; 10 nucleotides align to TRBD1. The CDR3 spans 16 residues. J gave up 7 bases and V 6 bases, and 13 bases lay outside the gene matches. Germline loops: CDR1 ENHRY, CDR2 SYGVKD. The DNA of the CDR3 is TGTGCCATCAGCGAACCGGGACAGGGGCCAACTCATACGCAGTATTTT. Its translation: CAISEPGQGPTHTQYF.

This clonotype has just a few counts. The chain combines TRBV7-9 with TRBJ2-7; D not certain. The CDR3 covers 14 residues. Germline CDR1 SEHNR, CDR2 FQNEAQ (reference sequence). V was pared by 1 base and J by 2 bases, with 9 bases between. The DNA for the CDR3 is TGTGCCAGCAGCTTAGATGTTTTGCCCTACGAGCAGTACTTC. It specifies CASSLDVLPYEQYF.

The genes are TRBV6-2 or TRBV6-3 and TRBJ2-1; D not certain. This CDR3 has 14 residues. Trimming removed 7 bases at V and 5 bases at J, with 15 bases between. Germline CDR1 and CDR2: MNHEY and SVGEGT. This CDR3 reads CASTEDLRDNEQFF. The CDR3 DNA sequence: TGTGCCAGCACCGAGGACCTTAGGGACAATGAGCAGTTCTTC.

The genes are TRBV9 and TRBJ2-7; 9 nucleotides align to TRBD2. This CDR3 has 15 amino acids. Germline V gene sequence: CDR1 SGDLS, CDR2 YYNGEE. V shed 0 bases and J 2 bases; nucleotides not matched to a gene: 3. The CDR3 coding sequence is TGTGCCAGCAGCGTAGTCGCGGGGGGGCCCTACGAGCAGTACTTC. Translation gives CASSVVAGGPYEQYF.

The CDR3 DNA follows: TGTGCCAGCAACTCCGGGACAGGGGGTTTTGGTCACTATGGCTACACCTTC. Translated: CASNSGTGGFGHYGYTF. V is TRBV12-3 or TRBV12-4 and J is TRBJ1-2; 11 bases match TRBD1. CDR3 length: 17 residues. Trimming removed 7 bases from V and 3 bases from J; junction bases left unmatched: 13.

The table lists this clonotype with many counts. The V call is TRBV4-1, the J call TRBJ2-5, with D possibly being TRBD2 (5 bases). Trimming removed 3 bases at V and 2 bases at J, with 13 bases between. The CDR3 totals 15 residues. Per germline, CDR1 MGHRA and CDR2 YSYEKL. CDR3 nucleotides: TGCGCCAGCAGCCAGTGGTCTAGCACGCAAGAGACCCAGTACTTC. It codes for CASSQWSSTQETQYF.

The chain combines TRBV11-1 with TRBJ2-2; 8 bases line up with TRBD1. Trimming cost V 5 bases and J 3 bases; bases outside gene matches: 5. The CDR3 is 15 amino acids. Germline V CDR1 and CDR2: SGHAT, FQDESV (reference sequence). CDR3 nucleotide sequence: TGTGCCAGCAGCCCAGGGGGCGTGGACACCGGGGAGCTGTTTTTT. Amino acid sequence: CASSPGGVDTGELFF.

This sequence joins TRBV10-2 and TRBJ2-1; D possibly corresponds to TRBD2 (6 bases). CDR3 length: 16 residues. Germline V lookup: CDR1 WSHSY, CDR2 SAAADI. V shed 6 bases and J shed 6 bases, with 21 bases lying between them. The CDR3 DNA sequence: TGCGCCAGCAGAGATCTAGCGACACCGGTACTCAATGAGCAGTTCTTC. It codes for CASRDLATPVLNEQFF.

The chain has TRBV20-1 and TRBJ1-1; 9 bases fit TRBD1. Germline assignment: CDR1 DFQATT and CDR2 SNEGSKA (reference sequence). The V segment lost 1 base and the J segment 3 bases; nucleotides outside the gene matches: 6. CDR3 length: 15 amino acids. CDR3 in amino acids: CSARGTGDWDTEAFF. The CDR3 region has the DNA TGCAGTGCTAGAGGGACAGGGGATTGGGACACTGAAGCTTTCTTT.

There are a few counts of this clonotype. This chain uses TRBV27 with TRBJ2-3; 12 positions match TRBD1. The CDR3 has 18 residues. Germline lookup yields CDR1 MNHEY and CDR2 SMNVEV (reference sequence). V shed 8 bases, J shed 3 bases, and the junction held 15 bases outside the gene matches. The CDR3 DNA reads TGTGCCAGCCGCCCATGGGGGGACAGGGGGCCTGAAACAGATACGCAGTATTTT. Protein: CASRPWGDRGPETDTQYF.

This clonotype was seen a few times. The rearrangement links TRBV29-1 to TRBJ2-1, with 12 bases fitting TRBD2. V gave up 6 bases and J gave up 9 bases; unmatched junction bases: 9. CDR3 size: 14 residues. Per germline, CDR1 SQVTM and CDR2 ANQGSEA. The CDR3 loop is CSVAGLAGLPEQFF. Here the CDR3 DNA reads TGCAGCGTGGCGGGACTAGCGGGTTTGCCTGAGCAGTTCTTC.

The chain links TRBV29-1 to TRBJ2-5; D possibly matches TRBD1 or TRBD2 (6 bases each). Germline CDR1 and CDR2: SQVTM and ANQGSEA. The V end lost 6 bases, the J end lost 5 bases, and 19 bases lay between the germline ends. CDR3 size: 14 residues. The CDR3 sequence: CSVILGGEWETQYF. The CDR3 DNA follows: TGCAGCGTAATTTTGGGGGGCGAATGGGAGACCCAGTACTTC.

This clonotype has only a few counts. The gene calls are TRBV4-1 and TRBJ2-3, with 16 nucleotides matching TRBD2. With 4 bases clipped from V and 3 bases from J, the junction kept 10 bases outside the gene matches. This CDR3 has 19 amino acids. CDR1 is MGHRA and CDR2 is YSYEKL in the germline V gene. CDR3 coding DNA: TGCGCCAGCAGCCTGGGACTAGCGGGGGGGCGGGCACCGACAGATACGCAGTATTTT. Translated: CASSLGLAGGRAPTDTQYF.

The V and J genes are TRBV12-3 or TRBV12-4 and TRBJ2-2; weak D call: TRBD1 (5 bases). There are 16 residues in the CDR3. Deletions cut 2 bases from V and 1 base from J, with 11 bases between. This CDR3 is CASSLSGALNTGELFF. In DNA form, the CDR3 reads TGTGCCAGCAGTTTAAGTGGGGCCTTGAACACCGGGGAGCTGTTTTTT.

This clonotype was picked up a small number of times. This chain joins TRBV6-2 or TRBV6-3 and TRBJ2-1; D remains unclear. The CDR3 has 14 residues. Per the germline V gene, CDR1 is MNHEY and CDR2 is SVGEGT. The ends were cut back, 2 bases at V and 0 bases at J, with 5 bases in the middle. In DNA form, the CDR3 reads TGTGCCAGCAGTTACCTAAGCTCCTACAATGAGCAGTTCTTC. Translation gives CASSYLSSYNEQFF.

Only a few counts were recorded for this clonotype. The chain joins TRBV10-2 to TRBJ2-5; D perhaps matches TRBD1 (6 bases). Germline CDR1 and CDR2: WSHSY and SAAADI. The V and J ends lost 2 bases and 2 bases respectively, with 12 bases between them. The CDR3 is made up of 15 amino acids. Here the CDR3 DNA reads TGCGCCAGCAGTGAGCCAAGGACAGCACAAGAGACCCAGTACTTC. Protein product: CASSEPRTAQETQYF.

The chain uses TRBV30 and TRBJ2-1; D unresolved. Germline CDR1 reads GTSNPN; CDR2 reads SVGIG (reference sequence). The CDR3 extends over 11 amino acids. Trimming took 0 bases from V and 9 from J, leaving 6 bases between them. CDR3 sequence: CAWSVGVEQFF. The CDR3 nucleotides read TGTGCCTGGAGTGTAGGTGTTGAGCAGTTCTTC.

This sequence joins TRBV7-8 and TRBJ2-7, with a weak D call TRBD1 (6 bases). Per the germline V gene, CDR1 is SGHVS and CDR2 is FQNEAQ. Trimming took off 5 bases at V and 2 bases at J, with 13 bases between the two ends. This CDR3 region has 14 residues. CDR3 nucleotide sequence: TGTGCCAGCAGCAGGGGGACACGTACCTACGAGCAGTACTTC. Its protein product is CASSRGTRTYEQYF.

V usage is TRBV5-5 and J usage is TRBJ2-7; TRBD1 matches at 8 bases. This CDR3 comprises 15 residues. CDR1 SGHKS and CDR2 YYEKEE come from the germline V gene (reference sequence). J was trimmed by 7 bases and V by 5 bases; bases with no gene match: 14. The DNA of the CDR3 is TGTGCCAGCAGGCCGGGACAGGACACCCCGGGGGAGCAGTACTTC. The encoded protein is CASRPGQDTPGEQYF.

The CDR3 DNA is TGTGCCAGCAGAACACTAGCGGGAGGGCCGACGCAGTACTTC. Its translation is CASRTLAGGPTQYF. The chain employs TRBV7-2 and TRBJ2-7, with 13 nucleotides matching TRBD2. The CDR3 is 14 amino acids. After removal of 6 bases from V and 9 bases from J, the junction contained 8 bases not matched to a gene. Germline V lookup: CDR1 SGHTA, CDR2 FQGNSA.

The CDR3 here is CASSQSVGTGDYEQYF. For the CDR3, the DNA is TGTGCCAGCAGCCAATCGGTTGGGACAGGGGACTACGAGCAGTACTTC. V gene TRBV16 combines with J gene TRBJ2-7; 10 bases match TRBD1. Germline trimming cut 0 bases from V and 3 bases from J; bases unmatched to any gene: 5. There are 16 residues in the CDR3. Germline V gives CDR1 KGHSY, CDR2 FQNENV.

This clonotype was seen many times. The chain is built from TRBV7-8 and TRBJ2-2, with 7 nucleotides matching TRBD1. Germline CDR1 and CDR2: SGHVS and FQNEAQ. V lost 5 bases, J lost 5 bases, and 5 bases stayed unmatched. This CDR3 has 14 residues. CDR3 sequence (DNA): TGTGCCAGCAGCACGGGACAGCGGACCGGGGAGCTGTTTTTT. Translation: CASSTGQRTGELFF.

This clonotype came up a few times. V and J are TRBV27 and TRBJ1-1; TRBD1 matches 7 bases. CDR1 is MNHEY, CDR2 SMNVEV, per germline (reference sequence). The CDR3 spans 14 residues. The J segment lost 5 bases and the V segment lost 5 bases, leaving 8 bases of the junction unmatched. The CDR3 here is CASSVSYRGTEAFF. CDR3 coding DNA: TGTGCCAGCAGTGTCTCTTACAGGGGAACTGAAGCTTTCTTT.